A single sample is the source of the 23 T cell receptor beta chains below, sequenced in a study of T cell responses to AZD1222 COVID-19 vaccine. Measured with immunoSEQ multiplex PCR; TCRdb has only the in-frame clones, and not every one. The table lists 90,000 to 130,000 clones, about 94% of them singletons, with roughly 3.1% in the top ten. Sequencing was performed on peripheral blood, taken 28 days after the second AZD1222 dose. Source of these receptors: an adult who received the AZD1222 COVID-19 vaccine.

The chain uses TRBV6-5 and TRBJ1-2; D is unresolved. Per the germline V gene, CDR1 is MNHEY and CDR2 is SVGAGI. V was shortened by 5 bases and J by 3 bases, with 16 bases between the two germline ends. CDR3 length equals 15 residues. The CDR3 protein is CASSPTSGLYYGYTF. CDR3 DNA sequence: TGTGCCAGCAGTCCGACTTCAGGATTGTACTATGGCTACACCTTC.

The chain uses TRBV27 and TRBJ1-2, with 9 bases identical to TRBD1. V was clipped by 4 bases and J by 6 bases; unmatched bases: 9. The CDR3 sequence is 15 residues long. The germline V gene encodes CDR1 MNHEY and CDR2 SMNVEV (reference sequence). DNA of the CDR3: TGTGCCAGCAGTTCCCCCGGGACAGGGTCTGATGGCTACACCTTC. As protein: CASSSPGTGSDGYTF.

The chain carries TRBV5-5 and TRBJ1-2; TRBD1 aligns across 7 bases. Unmatched junction bases numbered 10, after V lost 4 bases and J lost 7 bases. The CDR3 is 14 residues long. Germline loops: CDR1 SGHKS, CDR2 YYEKEE (reference sequence). The CDR3 nucleotides are TGTGCCAGCAGCCCACGGGAGGGGGCAGTTGGCTACACCTTC. It yields the protein CASSPREGAVGYTF.

The chain uses TRBV28 and TRBJ1-1; D gene unclear. The germline gives CDR1 MDHEN, CDR2 SYDVKM. The CDR3 covers 13 residues. With 6 bases removed from V and 7 bases from J, the gap between germline ends came to 15 bases. In nucleotides, the CDR3 is TGTGCCAGCAGACCGAGGGTTTCAGGTGAAGCTTTCTTT. Amino acids: CASRPRVSGEAFF.

This sequence joins TRBV30 and TRBJ1-5; TRBD1 is a possible D gene (5 bases). Germline assignment: CDR1 GTSNPN and CDR2 SVGIG (reference sequence). Trimming shortened V by 4 bases and J by 7 bases, and 14 bases separated the two germline ends. The CDR3 consists of 13 residues. Here the CDR3 reads CAWTRQGDQPQHF. CDR3 coding DNA: TGTGCCTGGACCCGACAAGGGGACCAGCCCCAGCATTTT.

This chain links TRBV6-5 with TRBJ2-2; D is tentatively TRBD1 or TRBD2 (5 bases each). The CDR3 loop spans 15 amino acids. CDR1 and CDR2 from the germline V gene are MNHEY and SVGAGI. Between the trimmed V and J ends, which lost 2 bases and 5 bases, there was a span of 12 bases. The CDR3 region is CASSYGQGPTGELFF. The CDR3 DNA is TGTGCCAGCAGTTACGGGCAGGGACCGACCGGGGAGCTGTTTTTT.

This sequence joins TRBV7-2 and TRBJ2-3; D is unclear. Germline lookup yields CDR1 SGHTA and CDR2 FQGNSA. The V end was cut by 2 bases, the J end by 6 bases, with 6 bases between. The CDR3 is 12 amino acids. CDR3 DNA sequence: TGTGCCAGCAGCTTATCCCGTGATACGCAGTATTTT. Translated: CASSLSRDTQYF.

The chain carries TRBV7-2 and TRBJ2-7; D possibly matches TRBD1 or TRBD2 (5 bases each). Trimming stripped 0 bases from V and 4 bases from J, with 16 bases between. The CDR3 covers 16 residues. Looked up from germline, CDR1 is SGHTA and CDR2 is FQGNSA. CDR3 sequence (DNA): TGTGCCAGCAGCTTAGCGCTTCCCGGGGCAGGGTACGAGCAGTACTTC. Protein product: CASSLALPGAGYEQYF.

The V call is TRBV7-2, the J call TRBJ1-5; no clear D. The germline V gene encodes CDR1 SGHTA and CDR2 FQGNSA. This CDR3 is 14 amino acids long. Trimming removed 1 base from V and 6 bases from J, with 10 bases in between. CDR3 region: CASSLVAGGQPQHF. CDR3 in DNA: TGTGCCAGCAGCTTAGTGGCCGGCGGTCAGCCCCAGCATTTT.

The chain employs TRBV5-4 and TRBJ1-2; 8 nucleotides match TRBD1. The germline gives CDR1 SGHNT, CDR2 YYREEE (reference sequence). Unmatched junction bases numbered 12, after V lost 3 bases and J lost 8 bases. The CDR3 consists of 15 residues. CDR3 amino acids: CASSSAGWTGNGYTF. CDR3 nucleotides: TGTGCCAGCAGCTCCGCGGGATGGACAGGGAACGGCTACACCTTC.

The CDR3 nucleotides are TGTGCCAGCAGTTCCCAGGGAGACACCATATATTTT. It encodes CASSSQGDTIYF. The chain combines TRBV28 with TRBJ1-3; D might be TRBD1 (5 bases). Germline V gene sequence: CDR1 MDHEN, CDR2 SYDVKM. This CDR3 spans 12 amino acids. Trimming removed 4 bases at V and 8 bases at J, with 9 bases between.

The chain is built from TRBV7-9 and TRBJ1-2, with TRBD1 matching 7 bases. The CDR3 covers 14 residues. Looked up from germline, CDR1 is SEHNR and CDR2 is FQNEAQ (reference sequence). Germline trimming cut 2 bases from V and 5 bases from J; bases unmatched to any gene: 5. The CDR3 protein is CASSLQGRGYGYTF. As DNA, the CDR3 is TGTGCCAGCAGCTTACAAGGCAGGGGGTATGGCTACACCTTC.

The gene calls are TRBV18 and TRBJ1-2; D uncertain. Germline CDR1 KGHSH, CDR2 LQKENI. Trimming pared 2 bases from V and 7 bases from J, leaving 14 bases between. The CDR3 consists of 14 residues. The CDR3 DNA sequence: TGTGCCAGCTCACCATACAGATCGGATCCTGGCTACACCTTC. Translating gives CASSPYRSDPGYTF.

The gene calls are TRBV7-6 and TRBJ1-6; D is unclear. Trimming removed 1 base at V and 11 bases at J, with 12 bases between. This CDR3 comprises 14 residues. Germline CDR1 and CDR2: SGHVS and FNYEAQ. This CDR3 is CASSLGGTLPPLHF. Written as DNA, the CDR3 is TGTGCCAGCAGCTTAGGTGGAACGCTCCCACCCCTCCACTTT. Full variable domain (missing parts from reference TRBV7-6 and TRBJ1-6): GAGVSQSPRYKVTKRGQDVALRCDPISGHVSLYWYRQALGQGPEFLTYFNYEAQQDKSGLPNDRFSAERPEGSISTLTIQRTEQRDSAMYRCASSLGGTLPPLHFGNGTRLTVT.

This chain connects TRBV2 to TRBJ1-1; perhaps TRBD1 as D (5 bases). In germline, CDR1 is SNHLY, CDR2 FYNNEI. V was cut by 6 bases and J by 2 bases, with 16 bases left in between. The CDR3 extends over 15 amino acids. The DNA of the CDR3 is TGTGCCAGCAGGTTCGGGGGTAACATAAACACTGAAGCTTTCTTT. This codes for CASRFGGNINTEAFF. Based on the CDR3 plus reference TRBV2 and TRBJ1-1, the full variable domain is EPEVTQTPSHQVTQMGQEVILRCVPISNHLYFYWYRQILGQKVEFLVSFYNNEISEKSEIFDDQFSVERPDGSNFTLKIRSTKLEDSAMYFCASRFGGNINTEAFFGQGTRLTVV.

This chain joins TRBV4-2 and TRBJ1-1; TRBD1 aligns across 7 bases. Germline assignment: CDR1 LGHNA and CDR2 YNFKEQ. The CDR3 is 14 residues long. V lost 4 bases to trimming and J lost 1 base; unmatched junction nucleotides: 3. This CDR3 is CASSRGTANTEAFF. In DNA form, the CDR3 reads TGTGCCAGCAGCCGGGGGACAGCGAACACTGAAGCTTTCTTT.

This clone was recorded only once. This chain links TRBV2 with TRBJ2-2, with 10 bases lining up with TRBD1. This CDR3 is 15 amino acids long. Trimming cost V 7 bases and J 4 bases; bases outside gene matches: 6. Germline lookup yields CDR1 SNHLY and CDR2 FYNNEI. CDR3 in amino acids: CASIEGQGGTGELFF. CDR3 in DNA: TGTGCCAGCATCGAAGGACAGGGGGGCACCGGGGAGCTGTTTTTT.

CDR3 in DNA: TGCAGCGTTGATTCAGGGGGCGGCTATGGCTACACCTTC. It translates to CSVDSGGGYGYTF. The chain combines TRBV29-1 with TRBJ1-2; 8 nucleotides line up with TRBD1. In germline, CDR1 is SQVTM, CDR2 ANQGSEA. This CDR3 region has 13 residues. Germline trimming cut 3 bases from V and 4 bases from J; bases unmatched to any gene: 4.

The rearrangement links TRBV7-9 to TRBJ1-3; possible D gene TRBD1, 6 bases. CDR1 and CDR2 (germline): SEHNR, FQNEAQ (reference sequence). Between the trimmed V and J ends, which lost 4 bases and 0 bases, there was a span of 13 bases. The CDR3 loop spans 16 amino acids. The CDR3 DNA sequence: TGTGCCAGCAGCTCCCTGACAGGACCCTCTGGAAACACCATATATTTT. As protein: CASSSLTGPSGNTIYF.

The chain links TRBV27 to TRBJ1-6, with TRBD1 matching over 9 bases. CDR1 is MNHEY, CDR2 SMNVEV, per germline (reference sequence). The CDR3 totals 16 residues. The J segment lost 7 bases and the V segment lost 2 bases, leaving 6 bases of the junction unmatched. The CDR3 sequence is CASSLQSDRGNSPLHF. The CDR3 coding sequence is TGTGCCAGCAGTTTACAATCCGACAGGGGGAATTCACCCCTCCACTTT.

The chain has TRBV3-1 (or the pseudogene TRBV3-2) and TRBJ1-4; D is undetermined. CDR3 size: 14 residues. The germline CDR1 and CDR2 sequences are LGHDT and YNNKEL (reference sequence). Between the trimmed V and J ends, which lost 7 bases and 4 bases, there was a span of 13 bases. Here the CDR3 DNA reads TGTGCCAGCAACACACGGTCTCATAATGAAAAACTGTTTTTT. Translated: CASNTRSHNEKLFF.

The rearrangement joins TRBV18 to TRBJ1-1; D unclear. V lost 3 bases and J 1 base, leaving 12 bases between the germline ends. Germline CDR1 is KGHSH and CDR2 is LQKENI. CDR3 length: 15 residues. The CDR3 loop reads CASSPSLTRNTEAFF. CDR3 coding DNA: TGTGCCAGCTCACCGTCTCTGACGCGGAACACTGAAGCTTTCTTT.

The chain recombines TRBV13 with TRBJ1-2, with TRBD1 matching 10 bases. With V trimmed by 4 bases and J by 6 bases, 14 bases remained unmatched. CDR3 size: 17 residues. CDR1 is PRHDT, CDR2 FYEKMQ, per germline (reference sequence). The CDR3 sequence is CASSYRDRGGAGDGYTF. CDR3 DNA: TGTGCCAGCAGCTACCGGGACAGGGGAGGTGCCGGGGATGGCTACACCTTC.